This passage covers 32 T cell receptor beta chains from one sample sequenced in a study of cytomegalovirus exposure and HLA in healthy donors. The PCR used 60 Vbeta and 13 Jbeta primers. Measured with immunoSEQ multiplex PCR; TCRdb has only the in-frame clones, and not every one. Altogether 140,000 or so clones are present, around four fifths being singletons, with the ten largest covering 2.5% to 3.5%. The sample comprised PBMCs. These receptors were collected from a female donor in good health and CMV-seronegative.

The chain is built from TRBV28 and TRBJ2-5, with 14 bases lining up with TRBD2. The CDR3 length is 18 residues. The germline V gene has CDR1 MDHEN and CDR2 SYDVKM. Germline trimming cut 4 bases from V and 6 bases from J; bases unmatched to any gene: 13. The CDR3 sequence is CASSSTSGTSGGLKTQYF. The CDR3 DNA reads TGTGCCAGCAGTTCCACCTCCGGGACTAGCGGGGGATTAAAGACCCAGTACTTC.

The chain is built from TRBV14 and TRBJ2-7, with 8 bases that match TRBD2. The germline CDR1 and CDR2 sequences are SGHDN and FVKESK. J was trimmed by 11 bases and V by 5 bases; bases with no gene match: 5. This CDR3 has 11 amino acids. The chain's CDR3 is CASSLGTRKYF. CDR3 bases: TGTGCCAGCAGCTTGGGGACTAGGAAGTACTTC.

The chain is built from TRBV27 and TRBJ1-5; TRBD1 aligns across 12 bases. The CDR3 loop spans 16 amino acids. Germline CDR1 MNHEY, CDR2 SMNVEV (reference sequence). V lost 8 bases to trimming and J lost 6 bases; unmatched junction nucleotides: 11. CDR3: CASRPGQGALSQPQHF. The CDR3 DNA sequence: TGTGCCAGCCGGCCGGGACAGGGGGCGCTCAGTCAGCCCCAGCATTTT.

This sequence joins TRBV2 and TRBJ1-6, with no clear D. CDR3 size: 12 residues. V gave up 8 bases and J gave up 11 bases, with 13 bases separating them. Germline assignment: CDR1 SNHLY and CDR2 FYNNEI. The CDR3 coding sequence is TGTGCCAGCTCCCGGAGTCACCCACCCCTCCACTTT. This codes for CASSRSHPPLHF.

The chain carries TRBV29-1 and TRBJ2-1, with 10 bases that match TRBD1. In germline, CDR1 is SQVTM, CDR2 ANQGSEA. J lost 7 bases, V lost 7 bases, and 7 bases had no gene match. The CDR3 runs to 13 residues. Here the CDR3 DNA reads TGCAGCGCCATACCGGGACAGGGGAATGAGCAGTTCTTC. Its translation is CSAIPGQGNEQFF.

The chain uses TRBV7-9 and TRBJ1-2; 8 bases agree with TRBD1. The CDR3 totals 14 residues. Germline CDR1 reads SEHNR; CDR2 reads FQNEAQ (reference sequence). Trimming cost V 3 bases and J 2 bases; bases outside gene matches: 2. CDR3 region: CASSFGTGNYGYTF. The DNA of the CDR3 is TGTGCCAGCAGCTTCGGGACAGGCAACTATGGCTACACCTTC.

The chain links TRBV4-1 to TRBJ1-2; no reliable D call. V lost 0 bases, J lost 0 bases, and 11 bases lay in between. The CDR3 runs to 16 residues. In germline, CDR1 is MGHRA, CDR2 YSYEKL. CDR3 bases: TGCGCCAGCAGCCAAGATGGCGCAGGCCCTAACTATGGCTACACCTTC. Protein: CASSQDGAGPNYGYTF.

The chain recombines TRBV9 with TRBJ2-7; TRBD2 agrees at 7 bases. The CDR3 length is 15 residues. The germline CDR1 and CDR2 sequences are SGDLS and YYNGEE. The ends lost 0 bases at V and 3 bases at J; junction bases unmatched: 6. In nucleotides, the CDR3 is TGTGCCAGCAGCGTAGGATCTAGCGGCTACTACGAGCAGTACTTC. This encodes CASSVGSSGYYEQYF.

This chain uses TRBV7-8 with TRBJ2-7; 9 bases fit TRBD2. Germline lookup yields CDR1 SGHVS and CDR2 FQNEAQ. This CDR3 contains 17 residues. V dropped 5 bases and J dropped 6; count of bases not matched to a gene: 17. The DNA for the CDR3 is TGTGCCAGCAGCCCCGGAGTTCTAGCGGGGCAGCGTCTCGAGCAGTACTTC. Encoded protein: CASSPGVLAGQRLEQYF. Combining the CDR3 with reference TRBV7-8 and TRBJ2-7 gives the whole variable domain GAGVSQSPRYKVAKRGQDVALRCDPISGHVSLFWYQQALGQGPEFLTYFQNEAQLDKSGLPSDRFFAERPEGSVSTLKIQRTQQEDSAVYLCASSPGVLAGQRLEQYFGPGTRLTVT.

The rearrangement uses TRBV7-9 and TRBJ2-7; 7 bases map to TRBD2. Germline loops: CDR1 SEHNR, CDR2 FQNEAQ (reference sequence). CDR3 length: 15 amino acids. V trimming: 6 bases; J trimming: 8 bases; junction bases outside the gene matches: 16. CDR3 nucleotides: TGTGCCAGCAGTCCGTCCGGGACTACCAGCACTCAGCAGTACTTC. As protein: CASSPSGTTSTQQYF.

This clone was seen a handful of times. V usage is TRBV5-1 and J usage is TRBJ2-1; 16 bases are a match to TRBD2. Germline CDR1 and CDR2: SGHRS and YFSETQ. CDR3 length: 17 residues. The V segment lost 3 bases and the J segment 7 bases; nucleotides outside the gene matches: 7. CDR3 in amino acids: CASSSGLAGGKENEQFF. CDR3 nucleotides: TGCGCCAGCAGCTCGGGACTAGCGGGGGGGAAGGAGAATGAGCAGTTCTTC.

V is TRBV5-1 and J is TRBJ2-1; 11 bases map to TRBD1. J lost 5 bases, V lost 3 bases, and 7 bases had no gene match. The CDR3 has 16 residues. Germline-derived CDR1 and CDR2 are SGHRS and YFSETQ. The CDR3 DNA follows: TGCGCCAGCAGCTCGGGACAGGGGGTAGGTGACAATGAGCAGTTCTTC. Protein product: CASSSGQGVGDNEQFF.

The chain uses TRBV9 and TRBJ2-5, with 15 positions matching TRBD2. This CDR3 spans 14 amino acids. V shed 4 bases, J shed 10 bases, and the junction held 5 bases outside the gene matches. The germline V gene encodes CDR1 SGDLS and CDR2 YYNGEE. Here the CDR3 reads CASSNGLAGGDQYF. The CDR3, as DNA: TGTGCCAGCAGCAACGGACTAGCGGGGGGGGACCAGTACTTC.

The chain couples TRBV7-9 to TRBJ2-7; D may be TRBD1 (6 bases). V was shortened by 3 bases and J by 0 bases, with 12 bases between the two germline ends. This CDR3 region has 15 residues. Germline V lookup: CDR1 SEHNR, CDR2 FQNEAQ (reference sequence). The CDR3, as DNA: TGTGCCAGCAGCTTGGACAGAATAAGCTCCTACGAGCAGTACTTC. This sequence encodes CASSLDRISSYEQYF.

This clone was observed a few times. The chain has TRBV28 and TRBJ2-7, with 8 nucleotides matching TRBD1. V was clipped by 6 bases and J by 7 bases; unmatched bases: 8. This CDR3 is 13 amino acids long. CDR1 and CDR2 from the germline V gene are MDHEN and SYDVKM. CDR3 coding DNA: TGTGCCAGCAGCCACAGGGGGGATCGGGAGCAGTACTTC. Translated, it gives CASSHRGDREQYF.

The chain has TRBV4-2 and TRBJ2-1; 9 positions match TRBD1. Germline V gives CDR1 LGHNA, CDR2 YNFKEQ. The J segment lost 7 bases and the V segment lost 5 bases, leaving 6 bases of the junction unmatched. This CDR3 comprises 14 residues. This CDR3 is CASSGTGMGNEQFF. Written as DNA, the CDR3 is TGTGCCAGCAGCGGGACAGGGATGGGGAATGAGCAGTTCTTC.

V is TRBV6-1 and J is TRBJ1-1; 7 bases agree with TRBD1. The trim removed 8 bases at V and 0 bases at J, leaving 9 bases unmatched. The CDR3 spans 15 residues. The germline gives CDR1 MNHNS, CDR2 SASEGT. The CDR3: CASPNRDSLNTEAFF. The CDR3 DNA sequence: TGTGCCAGCCCCAACCGGGACAGCCTGAACACTGAAGCTTTCTTT.

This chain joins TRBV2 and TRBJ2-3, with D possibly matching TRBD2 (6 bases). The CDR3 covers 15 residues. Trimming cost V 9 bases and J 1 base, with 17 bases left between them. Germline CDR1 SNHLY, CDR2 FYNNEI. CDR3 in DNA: TGTGCCAGTAAGCCTAGCGAAATTGGCACAGATACGCAGTATTTT. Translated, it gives CASKPSEIGTDTQYF.

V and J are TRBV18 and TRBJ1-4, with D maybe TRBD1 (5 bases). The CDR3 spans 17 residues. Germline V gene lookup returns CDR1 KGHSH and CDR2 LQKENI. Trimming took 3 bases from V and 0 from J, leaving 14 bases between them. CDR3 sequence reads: CASSPRGTRATNEKLFF. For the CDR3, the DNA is TGTGCCAGCTCACCCCGGGGGACCAGAGCAACTAATGAAAAACTGTTTTTT.

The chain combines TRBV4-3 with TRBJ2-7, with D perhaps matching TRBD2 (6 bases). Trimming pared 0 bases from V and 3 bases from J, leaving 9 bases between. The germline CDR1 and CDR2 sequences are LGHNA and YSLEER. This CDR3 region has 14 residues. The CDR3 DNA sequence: TGCGCCAGCAGCCAAGATCGGGGGAACTACGAGCAGTACTTC. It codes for CASSQDRGNYEQYF.

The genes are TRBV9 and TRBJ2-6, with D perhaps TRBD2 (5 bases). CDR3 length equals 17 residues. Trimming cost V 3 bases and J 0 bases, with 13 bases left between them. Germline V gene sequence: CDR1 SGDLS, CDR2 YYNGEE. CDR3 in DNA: TGTGCCAGCAGCGCCTCCTTTGGGAGCTCTGGGGCCAACGTCCTGACTTTC. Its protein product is CASSASFGSSGANVLTF.

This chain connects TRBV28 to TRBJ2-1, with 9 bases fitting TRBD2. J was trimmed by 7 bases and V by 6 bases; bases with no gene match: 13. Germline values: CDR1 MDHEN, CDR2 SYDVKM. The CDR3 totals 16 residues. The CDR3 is CASSSGTAGGINEQFF. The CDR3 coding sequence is TGTGCCAGCAGCTCGGGTACGGCGGGGGGGATAAATGAGCAGTTCTTC.

The CDR3 region has the DNA TGTGCCAGCAGTAAATGGCAGGGCGGAGATTCTTCTGGGGCCAACGTCCTGACTTTC. Translation gives CASSKWQGGDSSGANVLTF. This chain uses TRBV28 with TRBJ2-6; the D gene is possibly TRBD1 (5 bases). CDR3 size: 19 residues. Germline CDR1 reads MDHEN; CDR2 reads SYDVKM. The V end lost 5 bases, the J end lost 1 base, and 21 bases lay between the germline ends. The complete variable domain, with remaining parts taken from reference TRBV28 and TRBJ2-6, reads DVKVTQSSRYLVKRTGEKVFLECVQDMDHENMFWYRQDPGLGLRLIYFSYDVKMKEKGDIPEGYSVSREKKERFSLILESASTNQTSMYLCASSKWQGGDSSGANVLTFGAGSRLTVL.

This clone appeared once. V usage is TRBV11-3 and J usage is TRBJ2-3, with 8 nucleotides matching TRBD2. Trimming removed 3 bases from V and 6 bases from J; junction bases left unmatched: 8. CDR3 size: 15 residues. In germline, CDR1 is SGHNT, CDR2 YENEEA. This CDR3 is CASSLLAGGMDTQYF. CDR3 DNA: TGTGCCAGCAGCTTGCTAGCGGGTGGAATGGATACGCAGTATTTT.

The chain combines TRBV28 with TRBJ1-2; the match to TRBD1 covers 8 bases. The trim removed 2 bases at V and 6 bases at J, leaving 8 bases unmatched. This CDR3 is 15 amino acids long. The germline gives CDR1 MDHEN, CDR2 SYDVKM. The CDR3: CASSLPGQGANGYTF. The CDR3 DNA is TGTGCCAGCAGTTTACCCGGACAGGGAGCAAATGGCTACACCTTC.

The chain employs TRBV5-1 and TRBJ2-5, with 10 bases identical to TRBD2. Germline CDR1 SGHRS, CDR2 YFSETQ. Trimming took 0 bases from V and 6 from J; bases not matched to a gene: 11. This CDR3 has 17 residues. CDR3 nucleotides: TGCGCCAGCAGCTTGGGCTCTTCTAGCGGGAGTATGAAGACCCAGTACTTC. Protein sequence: CASSLGSSSGSMKTQYF.

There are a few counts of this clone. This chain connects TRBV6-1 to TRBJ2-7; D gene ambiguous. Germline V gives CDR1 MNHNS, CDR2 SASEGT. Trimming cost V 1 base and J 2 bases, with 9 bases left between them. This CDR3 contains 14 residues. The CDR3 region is CASSEGWATYEQYF. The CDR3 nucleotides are TGTGCCAGCAGTGAAGGGTGGGCCACCTACGAGCAGTACTTC.

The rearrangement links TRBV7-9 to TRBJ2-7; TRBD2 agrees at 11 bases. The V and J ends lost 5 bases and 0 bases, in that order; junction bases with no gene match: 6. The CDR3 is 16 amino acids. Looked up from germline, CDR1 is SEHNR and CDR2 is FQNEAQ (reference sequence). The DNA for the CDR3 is TGTGCCAGCAGCACCCCTAGCGGGAGGACCTCCTACGAGCAGTACTTC. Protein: CASSTPSGRTSYEQYF.

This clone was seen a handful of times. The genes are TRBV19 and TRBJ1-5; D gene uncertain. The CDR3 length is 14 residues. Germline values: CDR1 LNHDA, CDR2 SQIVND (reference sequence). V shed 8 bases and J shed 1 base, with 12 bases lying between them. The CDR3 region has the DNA TGTGCCAGTTGCCTCGGGGTGAGCAATCAGCCCCAGCATTTT. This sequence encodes CASCLGVSNQPQHF.

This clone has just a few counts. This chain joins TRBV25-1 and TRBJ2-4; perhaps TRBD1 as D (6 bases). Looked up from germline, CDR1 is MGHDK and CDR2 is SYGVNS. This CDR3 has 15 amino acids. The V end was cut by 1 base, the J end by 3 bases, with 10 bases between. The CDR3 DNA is TGTGCCAGCAGTGAATGGTACAGGGACAAAAACATTCAGTACTTC. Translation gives CASSEWYRDKNIQYF.

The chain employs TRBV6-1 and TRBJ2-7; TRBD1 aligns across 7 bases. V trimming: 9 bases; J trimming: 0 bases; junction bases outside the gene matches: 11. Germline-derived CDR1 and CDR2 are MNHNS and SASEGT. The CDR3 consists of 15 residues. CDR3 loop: CASRPTQGSSYEQYF. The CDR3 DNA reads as TGTGCCAGTAGGCCCACACAGGGGAGCTCCTACGAGCAGTACTTC.

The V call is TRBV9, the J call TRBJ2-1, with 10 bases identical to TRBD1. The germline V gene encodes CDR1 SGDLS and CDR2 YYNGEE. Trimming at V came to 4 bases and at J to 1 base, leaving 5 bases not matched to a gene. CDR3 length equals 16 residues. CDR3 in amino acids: CASSPQGQGSYNEQFF. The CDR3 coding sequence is TGTGCCAGCAGCCCCCAGGGACAGGGGTCCTACAATGAGCAGTTCTTC.